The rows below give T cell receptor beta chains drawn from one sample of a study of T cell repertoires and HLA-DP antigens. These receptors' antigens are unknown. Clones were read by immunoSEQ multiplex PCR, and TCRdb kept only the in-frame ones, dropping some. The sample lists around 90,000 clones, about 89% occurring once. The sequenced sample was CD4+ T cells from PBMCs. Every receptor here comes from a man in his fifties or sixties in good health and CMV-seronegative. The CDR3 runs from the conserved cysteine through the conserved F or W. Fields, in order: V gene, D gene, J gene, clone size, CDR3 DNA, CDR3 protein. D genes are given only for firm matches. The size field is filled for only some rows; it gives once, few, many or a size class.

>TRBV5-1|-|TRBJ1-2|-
TGCGCCAGCAGCAGAAAGGACAGCTATGGCTACACCTTC
CASSRKDSYGYTF
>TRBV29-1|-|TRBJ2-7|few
TGCAGCGGTGGGGACGGTCCCTACGAGCAGTACTTC
CSGGDGPYEQYF
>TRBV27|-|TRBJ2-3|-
TGTGCCAGCGTGGCGCTTGCGCAGTATTTT
CASVALAQYF
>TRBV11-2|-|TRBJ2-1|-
TGTGCCAGCAGGTTAGGGGCTAGCAATGAGCAGTTCTTC
CASRLGASNEQFF
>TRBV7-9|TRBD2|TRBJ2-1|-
TGTGCCAGCAGCTCCCTAGCGGGAGCGGCGGGAAATGAGCAGTTCTTC
CASSSLAGAAGNEQFF
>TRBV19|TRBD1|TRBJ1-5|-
TGTGCCGCCCGGACAGGGGCTGGGGGTCAGCCCCAGCATTTT
CAARTGAGGQPQHF
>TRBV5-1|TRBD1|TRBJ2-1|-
TGCGCCAGCACCCTAGGGGGCGGATACAATGAGCAGTTCTTC
CASTLGGGYNEQFF
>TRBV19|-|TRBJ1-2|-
TGTGCCAGTAGTATTAGAGGTTCGGGGGCGCGGACCTATGGCTACACCTTC
CASSIRGSGARTYGYTF
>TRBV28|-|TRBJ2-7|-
-
CASSSSRWSEQYF
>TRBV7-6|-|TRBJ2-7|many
TGTGCCAGCAGCTTAGCGAGGCAGGACTCCTACGAGCAGTACTTC
CASSLARQDSYEQYF
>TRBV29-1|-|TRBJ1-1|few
TGCAGCGGCCTGACAAGCCCCGTTGAAGCTTTCTTT
CSGLTSPVEAFF
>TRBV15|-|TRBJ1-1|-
TGTGCCACCAGCAGGCCCCCGAACACTGAAGCTTTCTTT
CATSRPPNTEAFF
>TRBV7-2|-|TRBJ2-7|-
TGTGCCAGCAGCTTACAGCCCACCTACGAGCAGTACTTC
CASSLQPTYEQYF
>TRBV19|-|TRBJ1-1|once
TGTGCCAGTAGTATTAACAGGGATCTAAGCACTGAAGCTTTCTTT
CASSINRDLSTEAFF
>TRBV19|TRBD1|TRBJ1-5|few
TGTGCCAGTAGTGACAGGGTAGGGCTTAATCAGCCCCAGCATTTT
CASSDRVGLNQPQHF
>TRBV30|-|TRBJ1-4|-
TGTGCCTGGAGAAAAAAAGGCCAGCCTAATGAAAAACTGTTTTTT
CAWRKKGQPNEKLFF
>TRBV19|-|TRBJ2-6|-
TGTGCCAGTTTGGGCAGGGTACCTCGCGGGGCCAACGTCCTGACTTTC
CASLGRVPRGANVLTF
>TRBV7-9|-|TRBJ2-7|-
TGTGCCAGCAAAGGGAGACGAGGTTCTGAGTACTTC
CASKGRRGSEYF
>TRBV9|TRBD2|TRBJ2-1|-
TGTGCCAGCAGCGTAAAAGCGGGGGGGGCCGATGAGCAGTTCTTC
CASSVKAGGADEQFF
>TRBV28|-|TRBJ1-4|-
TGTGCCAGCAGTTTCGGGTTAGCCTCAACTAATGAAAAACTGTTTTTT
CASSFGLASTNEKLFF
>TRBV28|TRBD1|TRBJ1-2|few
TGTGCCAGCAGGAGACAGGGTGGTGGCTACACCTTC
CASRRQGGGYTF
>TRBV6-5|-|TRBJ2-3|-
TGTGCCAGCAGTGACTCGATCACAGATACGCAGTATTTT
CASSDSITDTQYF